This T cell receptor (beta chain) was identified during a study of radiation and T cells in renal cell carcinoma. Generated by immunoSEQ multiplex PCR, the TCRdb table keeps only in-frame clones and is missing some. This repertoire shows about 64,000 clones, over 60% found once; its top ten account for about 6.3%. Time point described: blood 4 weeks post-SBRT, at nephrectomy. Stated treatment: 15 Gy SBRT to primary tumor, nephrectomy 4 weeks later. Nephrectomy followed 15 Gy stereotactic body radiation by 4 weeks. Serial blood draws occurred at baseline and 2 and 4 weeks post-SBRT. This renal cell carcinoma was of the clear cell type. The germline CDR1 and CDR2 sequences are GTSNPN and SVGIG (reference sequence). V dropped 3 bases and J dropped 2 bases, with 12 bases sitting between them. The CDR3 loop spans 14 amino acids.

Sequenced material: blood, taken from a patient whose treatment included radiotherapy and nephrectomy. This rearrangement joins TRBV30 to TRBJ2-3, with TRBD2 as a possible D gene (5 bases). The clonotype originates from a man in his 60s with renal cell carcinoma. DNA of the CDR3: TGTGCCTGGAGGCCCAGAGGGCTCACAGATACGCAGTATTTT. Translating it yields CAWRPRGLTDTQYF.